This entry features one T cell receptor beta chain sequence. This CDR3 region has 14 residues. With 0 bases removed from V and 2 bases from J, the gap between germline ends came to 8 bases. Per germline, CDR1 LGHNA and CDR2 YSLEER. The data were obtained in a study of blood T cell repertoires in COVID-19. Only in-frame clones appear in the TCRdb table, and some are missing; sequencing was by immunoSEQ multiplex PCR. The sample has 100,000 to 120,000 clones, 81% seen once; the top ten hold roughly 10%. This chain connects TRBV4-3 to TRBJ2-7; tentatively, D is TRBD1 (6 bases). The receptor was isolated from a woman in her 70s with acute or convalescent COVID-19. Specimen: peripheral blood. CDR3 sequence (DNA): TGCGCCAGCAGCCAAGATAGGGGGACCTACGAGCAGTACTTC. Amino acid sequence: CASSQDRGTYEQYF.